The 31 T cell receptor beta chains given below trace back to one sample, sequenced in a study of T cells in Graves' hyperthyroidism and ophthalmopathy. Amplification targeted TCR beta CDR3 regions from RNA transcripts. With the HTBI primer set, the TCR CDR3 went through a first round of RT-PCR. TCRdb passed the multiplex PCR reads through MiXCR, listing each CDR3 protein once. The table lists approximately 720,000 distinct CDR3 sequences, 18% of them singletons, with 16% in the top ten. Sequencing was done on a sample of blood. Every receptor here comes from a woman between 50 and 59 years old with Graves' hyperthyroidism that later progressed to Graves' ophthalmopathy.

This clonotype was observed at least ten times. The chain employs TRBV12-3 or TRBV12-4 and TRBJ2-7; either TRBD1 or TRBD2 may supply D (6 bases each). The CDR3 has 16 residues. Trimming took 6 bases from V and 2 from J, leaving 20 bases between them. The CDR3: CASRTEKGGRPYEQYF. The CDR3 DNA is TGTGCCAGCAGAACCGAAAAAGGGGGGCGGCCCTACGAGCAGTACTTC.

The chain joins TRBV10-1 to TRBJ1-2; the match to TRBD1 covers 8 bases. Unmatched junction bases numbered 6, after V lost 4 bases and J lost 8 bases. Germline V lookup: CDR1 WNHNN, CDR2 SYGVQD (reference sequence). The CDR3 length is 13 residues. The CDR3 sequence is CASSADTGGGYTF. CDR3 bases: TGCGCCAGCAGTGCAGACACAGGGGGAGGCTACACCTTC.

This clonotype was counted a few times. V and J are TRBV4-1 and TRBJ2-1; 15 bases line up with TRBD2. Germline trimming cut 4 bases from V and 7 bases from J; bases unmatched to any gene: 14. CDR1 is MGHRA, CDR2 YSYEKL, per germline. CDR3 size: 19 residues. CDR3 in DNA: TGCGCCAGCAGCCTGATTATCGGACTAGCGGGGGGGCTTGGAAATGAGCAGTTCTTC. Protein: CASSLIIGLAGGLGNEQFF.

This clonotype was found a few times. This chain joins TRBV9 and TRBJ2-3, with 11 positions matching TRBD2. CDR1 is SGDLS, CDR2 YYNGEE, per germline. This CDR3 spans 16 amino acids. The trim removed 0 bases at V and 4 bases at J, leaving 4 bases unmatched. Here the CDR3 reads CASSVAPSGGSDTQYF. CDR3 sequence (DNA): TGTGCCAGCAGCGTAGCACCTAGCGGGGGGTCAGATACGCAGTATTTT. Complete variable domain (other parts from reference TRBV9 and TRBJ2-3): DSGVTQTPKHLITATGQRVTLRCSPRSGDLSVYWYQQSLDQGLQFLIQYYNGEERAKGNILERFSAQQFPDLHSELNLSSLELGDSALYFCASSVAPSGGSDTQYFGPGTRLTVL.

This clonotype was seen ten or more times. The chain combines TRBV20-1 with TRBJ1-5; no definite D call. Germline lookup yields CDR1 DFQATT and CDR2 SNEGSKA (reference sequence). The CDR3 consists of 14 residues. Trimming took 1 base from V and 2 from J, leaving 9 bases between them. Written as DNA, the CDR3 is TGCAGTGCTAGAGCATACCGTGGCAATCAGCCCCAGCATTTT. This sequence encodes CSARAYRGNQPQHF.

This clonotype was recorded many times. For the CDR3, the DNA is TGCAGTGCAAATAACGACAGGGGGCTGGTTTATGGCTACACCTTC. Amino acids: CSANNDRGLVYGYTF. V usage is TRBV20-1 and J usage is TRBJ1-2, with 10 bases identical to TRBD1. With V trimmed by 6 bases and J by 5 bases, 12 bases remained unmatched. The CDR3 contains 15 residues. Germline lookup yields CDR1 DFQATT and CDR2 SNEGSKA (reference sequence).

This clonotype was seen at least ten times. V usage is TRBV5-6 and J usage is TRBJ1-2; the D gene is possibly TRBD1 (5 bases). Germline V lookup: CDR1 SGHDT, CDR2 YYEEEE. The length of the CDR3 is 13 residues. V lost 4 bases, J lost 4 bases, and 11 bases lay in between. The DNA of the CDR3 is TGTGCCAGCAGCAGCGACAGAGGCTATGGCTACACCTTC. Protein: CASSSDRGYGYTF.

To note about this clonotype: The conserved closing phenylalanine or tryptophan is absent in this CDR3, likely reflecting a read error. The chain has TRBV3-1 and TRBJ1-5; D uncertain. Germline CDR1 and CDR2: LGHDT and YNNKEL (reference sequence). With 1 base removed from V and 2 bases from J, the gap between germline ends came to 9 bases. The CDR3 totals 15 residues. In DNA form, the CDR3 reads TGTGCCAGCAGCCAAGGGGGTCAGGGCAATCAGCCCCAGCATCTT. As protein: CASSQGGQGNQPQHL.

This clonotype was picked up a small number of times. The chain recombines TRBV27 with TRBJ2-7; D is perhaps TRBD1 (6 bases). Germline lookup yields CDR1 MNHEY and CDR2 SMNVEV (reference sequence). This CDR3 is 14 amino acids long. Trimming removed 4 bases from V and 0 bases from J, with 10 bases in between. The CDR3 spells CASSSGQPSYEQYF. In DNA form, the CDR3 reads TGTGCCAGCAGTTCCGGACAGCCCTCCTACGAGCAGTACTTC.

The sample holds a few counts of this clonotype. The CDR3 loop reads CASSQEDRVYGYTF. The CDR3 DNA follows: TGCGCCAGCAGCCAAGAGGACAGGGTCTATGGCTACACCTTC. The rearrangement joins TRBV4-1 to TRBJ1-2; TRBD1 matches at 8 bases. The CDR3 has 14 residues. Germline trimming cut 0 bases from V and 4 bases from J; bases unmatched to any gene: 1. In germline, CDR1 is MGHRA, CDR2 YSYEKL.

There are a few counts of this clonotype. This chain connects TRBV11-2 to TRBJ2-1; 12 nucleotides align to TRBD2. V lost 4 bases and J lost 7; bases outside the gene matches: 5. Germline-derived CDR1 and CDR2 are SGHAT and FQNNGV. The CDR3 is 15 amino acids. The CDR3 spells CASSSSGGVPNEQFF. As DNA, the CDR3 is TGTGCCAGCAGCTCTAGCGGGGGGGTGCCTAATGAGCAGTTCTTC.

The chain combines TRBV10-3 with TRBJ1-1, with 8 bases lining up with TRBD1. The CDR3 length is 14 residues. Germline loops: CDR1 ENHRY, CDR2 SYGVKD. V trimming: 6 bases; J trimming: 1 base; junction bases outside the gene matches: 4. CDR3 DNA: TGTGCCATCAGGCTGACAGGGGAGAACACTGAAGCTTTCTTT. This codes for CAIRLTGENTEAFF.

This clonotype has a handful of counts. J is TRBJ2-7 and V is TRBV6-1; D gene uncertain. The germline V gene has CDR1 MNHNS and CDR2 SASEGT. Trimming took 0 bases from V and 3 from J, leaving 12 bases between them. This CDR3 has 15 residues. CDR3 bases: TGTGCCAGCAGTGAAGCTCGGACCGAAGACTACGAGCAGTACTTC. Amino acid sequence: CASSEARTEDYEQYF.

V and J are TRBV18 and TRBJ2-2, with 7 bases matching TRBD1. The V and J ends lost 6 bases and 3 bases, in that order; junction bases with no gene match: 7. The CDR3 is made up of 15 amino acids. Germline assignment: CDR1 KGHSH and CDR2 LQKENI. Here the CDR3 reads CASSRQGEDTGELFF. DNA for the CDR3: TGTGCCAGCTCTCGACAGGGCGAGGACACCGGGGAGCTGTTTTTT.

This clonotype occurred a few times. This chain connects TRBV18 to TRBJ2-5; tentative D call: TRBD2 (6 bases). The V end was cut by 6 bases, the J end by 4 bases, with 15 bases between. CDR3 length equals 14 residues. The V gene's germline CDR1 is KGHSH and CDR2 LQKENI. The CDR3 here is CASSSSEFGETQYF. The CDR3, as DNA: TGTGCCAGCTCTTCTAGCGAGTTTGGAGAGACCCAGTACTTC.

The table lists this clonotype with a few counts. The CDR3 DNA follows: TGTGCCAGCAGTGGTCTTGGGTTGGCTAATGAAAAACTGTTTTTT. This gives the protein CASSGLGLANEKLFF. The gene calls are TRBV6-2 or TRBV6-3 and TRBJ1-4; no clear D gene. CDR1 is MNHEY, CDR2 SVGEGT, per germline. Trimming stripped 5 bases from V and 3 bases from J, with 13 bases between. The length of the CDR3 is 15 residues.

This clonotype appeared many times. The genes are TRBV11-1 and TRBJ1-1; no definite D call. The CDR3 length is 14 residues. V was shortened by 1 base and J by 8 bases, with 14 bases between the two germline ends. Germline V lookup: CDR1 SGHAT, CDR2 FQDESV (reference sequence). CDR3 sequence: CASSLVRSPGEAFF. The CDR3 DNA sequence: TGTGCCAGCAGCTTAGTACGGTCCCCTGGAGAAGCTTTCTTT.

The genes are TRBV15 and TRBJ2-5, with TRBD1 as a possible D gene (6 bases). Germline loops: CDR1 LNHNV, CDR2 YYDKDF (reference sequence). Trimming took 0 bases from V and 4 from J, leaving 12 bases between them. CDR3 length equals 15 residues. The CDR3 spells CATSRDRGSGETQYF. The CDR3 DNA is TGTGCCACCAGCAGAGACAGGGGATCCGGAGAGACCCAGTACTTC. The full variable domain, in which reference TRBV15 and TRBJ2-5 provide the parts outside the CDR3, is DAMVIQNPRYQVTQFGKPVTLSCSQTLNHNVMYWYQQKSSQAPKLLFHYYDKDFNNEADTPDNFQSRRPNTSFCFLDIRSPGLGDTAMYLCATSRDRGSGETQYFGPGTRLLVL.

The chain carries TRBV15 and TRBJ2-2; 11 bases agree with TRBD2. Germline V gene sequence: CDR1 LNHNV, CDR2 YYDKDF (reference sequence). J gave up 6 bases and V 3 bases, and 3 bases lay outside the gene matches. The CDR3 consists of 15 residues. The CDR3: CATSSLAGGPGELFF. CDR3 bases: TGTGCCACCAGCAGTTTAGCGGGGGGGCCCGGGGAGCTGTTTTTT. Full variable domain (remainder filled in from reference TRBV15 and TRBJ2-2): DAMVIQNPRYQVTQFGKPVTLSCSQTLNHNVMYWYQQKSSQAPKLLFHYYDKDFNNEADTPDNFQSRRPNTSFCFLDIRSPGLGDTAMYLCATSSLAGGPGELFFGEGSRLTVL.

This clonotype has just a few counts. The CDR3 is CATSRVRVSYNEQFF. The CDR3 DNA sequence: TGTGCCACCAGCAGAGTTCGGGTCTCCTACAATGAGCAGTTCTTC. The V and J genes are TRBV15 and TRBJ2-1; D call uncertain. This CDR3 is built from 15 residues. The V end was cut by 1 base, the J end by 0 bases, with 7 bases between. Germline CDR1 is LNHNV and CDR2 is YYDKDF (reference sequence).

DNA of the CDR3: TGTGCCAGCAGCCAAGGGGTGACTAGCGGGGGGGCGGAGACCCAGTACTTC. Translating it yields CASSQGVTSGGAETQYF. The chain employs TRBV3-1 and TRBJ2-5; 14 bases match TRBD2. Trimming cost V 1 base and J 5 bases; bases outside gene matches: 6. This CDR3 is built from 17 residues. Germline V gives CDR1 LGHDT, CDR2 YNNKEL (reference sequence).

V and J are TRBV7-9 and TRBJ1-2; D perhaps matches TRBD1 (5 bases). Trimming removed 5 bases at V and 4 bases at J, with 14 bases between. CDR3 size: 14 residues. CDR1 and CDR2 from the germline V gene are SEHNR and FQNEAQ (reference sequence). This chain's CDR3 is CASSPLGTLYGYTF. DNA for the CDR3: TGTGCCAGCAGCCCCCTTGGGACTCTCTATGGCTACACCTTC.

This chain connects TRBV2 to TRBJ1-2, with D uncertain. Between the trimmed V and J ends, which lost 5 bases and 8 bases, there was a span of 18 bases. This CDR3 is built from 14 residues. Germline V gene data show CDR1 as SNHLY and CDR2 as FYNNEI. The CDR3 DNA reads TGTGCCAGCAGTCCGAACCGCGGGGTGTTCGGCTACACCTTC. This encodes CASSPNRGVFGYTF.

This clonotype has a handful of counts. The gene calls are TRBV20-1 and TRBJ1-1; possibly TRBD1 for D (6 bases). The V gene lost 2 bases and the J gene lost 1 base, with 11 bases spanning the gap. Germline-derived CDR1 and CDR2 are DFQATT and SNEGSKA (reference sequence). This CDR3 contains 14 residues. This chain's CDR3 is CSARLPDRNTEAFF. CDR3 nucleotides: TGCAGTGCTAGACTCCCGGACAGGAACACTGAAGCTTTCTTT.

This clonotype was seen at least ten times. One end of the junction is discordant with germline, which a read error may explain. This chain links TRBV4-1 with TRBJ1-2, with no clear D. This CDR3 region has 11 residues. CDR1 MGHRA and CDR2 YSYEKL come from the germline V gene. In nucleotides, the CDR3 is TGTGCCAGCAGCCAAGAGGGTGGCTACACCTTC. Translating gives CASSQEGGYTF.

The chain recombines TRBV6-1 with TRBJ1-2; no clear D gene. The V end was cut by 3 bases, the J end by 2 bases, with 10 bases between. The CDR3 runs to 14 residues. Germline V gene lookup returns CDR1 MNHNS and CDR2 SASEGT. In nucleotides, the CDR3 is TGTGCCAGCAGTGACCAATTTAGGAACTATGGCTACACCTTC. Translated, it gives CASSDQFRNYGYTF.

V usage is TRBV7-8 and J usage is TRBJ1-4; D remains ambiguous. The CDR3 consists of 18 residues. V was clipped by 1 base and J by 0 bases, with 15 bases between them. Germline V gene data show CDR1 as SGHVS and CDR2 as FQNEAQ. This CDR3 reads CASSLVNPGTSTNEKLFF. The DNA for the CDR3 is TGTGCCAGCAGCTTAGTGAACCCAGGAACATCAACTAATGAAAAACTGTTTTTT.

This clonotype was detected a few times. The chain joins TRBV27 to TRBJ1-5; D not resolved. Germline values: CDR1 MNHEY, CDR2 SMNVEV (reference sequence). The CDR3 consists of 15 residues. The V and J ends lost 3 bases and 0 bases respectively, with 9 bases between them. The CDR3, as DNA: TGTGCCAGCAGTTTTTCGGAATATAGCAATCAGCCCCAGCATTTT. This encodes CASSFSEYSNQPQHF.

The chain employs TRBV14 and TRBJ2-1; 11 bases match TRBD2. Germline CDR1 SGHDN, CDR2 FVKESK. After removal of 2 bases from V and 5 bases from J, the junction contained 5 bases not matched to a gene. CDR3 length: 16 amino acids. In nucleotides, the CDR3 is TGTGCCAGCAGCCAATTAGCGGGGGGGCAGGACAATGAGCAGTTCTTC. This translates into CASSQLAGGQDNEQFF.

The gene calls are TRBV2 and TRBJ1-2; the D is unclear. Germline CDR1 is SNHLY and CDR2 is FYNNEI. The CDR3 loop spans 13 amino acids. Trimming shortened V by 7 bases and J by 0 bases, and 9 bases separated the two germline ends. DNA for the CDR3: TGTGCCAGCATTCAGGAGCCTAACTATGGCTACACCTTC. As protein: CASIQEPNYGYTF.

This clonotype has more than one count but fewer than ten. The chain joins TRBV29-1 to TRBJ2-3; possibly TRBD2 for D (5 bases). The CDR3 consists of 13 residues. In germline, CDR1 is SQVTM, CDR2 ANQGSEA. The V end was cut by 7 bases, the J end by 3 bases, with 14 bases between. This CDR3 reads CSDDLAGTDTQYF. As DNA, the CDR3 is TGCAGCGACGATCTAGCAGGAACAGATACGCAGTATTTT.